These 20 T cell receptor beta chains originate from one sample sequenced in a study of identical twins. TCRdb independently ran MiXCR on the 5' RACE reads; one entry per CDR3 protein. There are about 460,000 distinct CDR3 sequences in the sample; 13% to 15% occur only once, and around 0.57% lies in the top ten. This sample also belongs to another study, concerning yellow fever vaccine responses in identical twins.

Sequences were obtained from CD4+ T cells sorted from blood. These receptors originate from a woman between 18 and 29 years old in good health.

This clonotype occurred a few times. The chain uses TRBV20-1 and TRBJ2-3, with 7 bases fitting TRBD2. Germline lookup yields CDR1 DFQATT and CDR2 SNEGSKA (reference sequence). The CDR3 spans 15 residues. The V segment lost 2 bases and the J segment 2 bases; nucleotides outside the gene matches: 7. The CDR3 is CSARSGASPTDTQYF. The DNA for the CDR3 is TGCAGTGCTAGAAGCGGGGCTAGCCCCACAGATACGCAGTATTTT.

This clonotype has only one observation. The rearrangement uses TRBV5-1 and TRBJ2-7, with TRBD1 matching over 7 bases. CDR1 is SGHRS, CDR2 YFSETQ, per germline. The CDR3 spans 14 residues. After removal of 5 bases from V and 3 bases from J, the junction contained 8 bases not matched to a gene. In DNA, the CDR3 is TGCGCCAGCAGGGCAGGGGGTCCCGACTACGAGCAGTACTTC. It yields the protein CASRAGGPDYEQYF.

This clonotype was seen a handful of times. This sequence joins TRBV15 and TRBJ2-3; 7 bases match TRBD1. From germline, CDR1 is LNHNV and CDR2 YYDKDF (reference sequence). Trimming removed 4 bases from V and 3 bases from J; junction bases left unmatched: 7. This CDR3 has 15 residues. The DNA of the CDR3 is TGTGCCACCAGCAAAATACGACAGGGAACAGATACGCAGTATTTT. This codes for CATSKIRQGTDTQYF.

V gene TRBV7-2 combines with J gene TRBJ2-7, with D perhaps TRBD2 (6 bases). The CDR3 is made up of 15 amino acids. V lost 5 bases to trimming and J lost 4 bases, with 18 bases between them. Germline assignment: CDR1 SGHTA and CDR2 FQGNSA. CDR3 DNA sequence: TGTGCCAGCAGCCTAATTGAGGGGAGGTCTTACGAGCAGTACTTC. Its translation: CASSLIEGRSYEQYF.

The genes are TRBV29-1 and TRBJ1-2; no reliable D call. From germline, CDR1 is SQVTM and CDR2 ANQGSEA. V lost 2 bases to trimming and J lost 8 bases, with 9 bases between them. The CDR3 runs 11 residues. The CDR3 protein is CSVERTRGYTF. CDR3 bases: TGCAGCGTTGAAAGAACTCGGGGCTACACCTTC.

This clonotype has ten or more counts. In nucleotides, the CDR3 is TGTGCCAGCAGCCCCACCCGGGACAGGGTATCCTACGAGCAGTACTTC. It yields the protein CASSPTRDRVSYEQYF. This sequence joins TRBV4-2 and TRBJ2-7; TRBD1 matches at 9 bases. Trimming at V came to 4 bases and at J to 1 base, leaving 8 bases not matched to a gene. The CDR3 totals 16 residues. Germline-derived CDR1 and CDR2 are LGHNA and YNFKEQ.

This clonotype was counted a few times. The chain uses TRBV12-3 or TRBV12-4 and TRBJ2-2, with TRBD2 matching over 10 bases. The J segment lost 3 bases and the V segment lost 2 bases, leaving 6 bases of the junction unmatched. The CDR3 runs to 17 residues. Written as DNA, the CDR3 is TGTGCCAGCAGTTTAAACTTTGGACTAGCGGACACCGGGGAGCTGTTTTTT. Translation gives CASSLNFGLADTGELFF.

The V gene is TRBV11-2, the J gene TRBJ1-5; D possibly corresponds to TRBD1 (5 bases). The CDR3 loop spans 13 amino acids. Germline CDR1 is SGHAT and CDR2 is FQNNGV. V lost 2 bases and J 9 bases, leaving 11 bases between the germline ends. The CDR3 region is CASSLRDDLPQHF. For the CDR3, the DNA is TGTGCCAGCAGCTTAAGGGACGATTTGCCCCAGCATTTT.

This clonotype was counted ten times or more. V is TRBV3-1 and J is TRBJ2-1, with D perhaps TRBD2 (5 bases). V was cut by 6 bases and J by 9 bases, with 15 bases left in between. CDR3 length: 13 amino acids. Per the germline V gene, CDR1 is LGHDT and CDR2 is YNNKEL (reference sequence). The CDR3 DNA is TGTGCCAGCAGTAGACAACCGGGGAGTGAGCAGTTCTTC. It yields the protein CASSRQPGSEQFF.

In this sample, this clonotype turned up many times. This chain joins TRBV3-1 and TRBJ2-3, with TRBD2 as a possible D gene (7 bases). The CDR3 extends over 16 amino acids. Germline V gene lookup returns CDR1 LGHDT and CDR2 YNNKEL (reference sequence). Trimming took 4 bases from V and 4 from J, leaving 18 bases between them. The CDR3 DNA reads as TGTGCCAGCAGCCGGCGAGGAGGGGGGGCTCCAGATACGCAGTATTTT. Translated, it gives CASSRRGGGAPDTQYF.

V usage is TRBV4-3 and J usage is TRBJ2-4; D might be TRBD2 (6 bases). The V end was cut by 0 bases, the J end by 6 bases, with 15 bases between. The germline V gene has CDR1 LGHNA and CDR2 YSLEER. The CDR3 contains 16 residues. CDR3: CASSQDNGSGGNIQYF. DNA of the CDR3: TGCGCCAGCAGCCAAGATAATGGTAGCGGAGGAAACATTCAGTACTTC.

In this sample, this clonotype turned up many times. The gene calls are TRBV28 and TRBJ2-5; TRBD2 aligns across 7 bases. Germline V gene lookup returns CDR1 MDHEN and CDR2 SYDVKM. Germline trimming cut 7 bases from V and 5 bases from J; bases unmatched to any gene: 10. CDR3 size: 14 residues. CDR3 residues: CASTLGGVAETQYF. In nucleotides, the CDR3 is TGTGCCAGCACCCTGGGGGGGGTGGCGGAGACCCAGTACTTC. Variable domain in full (rest from reference TRBV28 and TRBJ2-5): DVKVTQSSRYLVKRTGEKVFLECVQDMDHENMFWYRQDPGLGLRLIYFSYDVKMKEKGDIPEGYSVSREKKERFSLILESASTNQTSMYLCASTLGGVAETQYFGPGTRLLVL.

This clonotype was detected only a few times. This chain links TRBV28 with TRBJ2-7; D call uncertain. Germline CDR1 is MDHEN and CDR2 is SYDVKM. V lost 5 bases and J lost 11, with 13 bases in between. CDR3 size: 11 residues. CDR3 in amino acids: CASSLTGEKYF. The CDR3 DNA reads TGTGCCAGCAGTCTGACCGGAGAAAAGTACTTC.

This clonotype appeared a few times. The chain employs TRBV27 and TRBJ1-1, with a weak D call TRBD1 (6 bases). Germline CDR1 is MNHEY and CDR2 is SMNVEV (reference sequence). Trimming cost V 5 bases and J 10 bases, with 20 bases left between them. CDR3 length: 14 residues. The CDR3 region is CASSARTPGEGAFF. CDR3 coding DNA: TGTGCCAGCAGTGCCCGGACCCCAGGGGAAGGAGCTTTCTTT.

This clonotype was observed at least ten times. This chain connects TRBV12-3 or TRBV12-4 to TRBJ2-1, with TRBD2 as a possible D gene (6 bases). V lost 6 bases and J 9 bases, leaving 6 bases between the germline ends. CDR3 length: 10 residues. The CDR3 bases are TGTGCCAGCAGCGGGGGTGAGCAGTTCTTC. Protein sequence: CASSGGEQFF.

This clonotype appeared a few times. J is TRBJ1-1 and V is TRBV5-6, with no clear D. Germline assignment: CDR1 SGHDT and CDR2 YYEEEE. V shed 1 base and J shed 0 bases, with 7 bases lying between them. The CDR3 covers 14 residues. CDR3 sequence: CASSLPTVNTEAFF. Written as DNA, the CDR3 is TGTGCCAGCAGCTTGCCCACAGTGAACACTGAAGCTTTCTTT.

In its sample, this clonotype was seen a few times. This chain links TRBV7-9 with TRBJ1-4; no clear D gene. The CDR3 spans 15 residues. Trimming stripped 5 bases from V and 8 bases from J, with 18 bases between. In germline, CDR1 is SEHNR, CDR2 FQNEAQ (reference sequence). CDR3: CASSQGRAREEKLFF. The CDR3 DNA sequence: TGTGCCAGCAGCCAAGGGCGAGCACGGGAGGAAAAACTGTTTTTT. The entire variable domain, with the rest obtained from reference TRBV7-9 and TRBJ1-4, is as follows: DTGVSQNPRHKITKRGQNVTFRCDPISEHNRLYWYRQTLGQGPEFLTYFQNEAQLEKSRLLSDRFSAERPKGSFSTLEIQRTEQGDSAMYLCASSQGRAREEKLFFGSGTQLSVL.

This clonotype turned up a few times. The rearrangement joins TRBV4-1 to TRBJ2-1; 8 nucleotides agree with TRBD2. The CDR3 loop spans 17 amino acids. V lost 2 bases and J lost 5; bases outside the gene matches: 11. CDR1 and CDR2 from the germline V gene are MGHRA and YSYEKL. Here the CDR3 DNA reads TGCGCCAGCAGCCAACCTCTGGGACTAGATAGGGACAATGAGCAGTTCTTC. It specifies CASSQPLGLDRDNEQFF.

This clonotype occurred a few times. This chain joins TRBV6-4 and TRBJ1-1; D call uncertain. The CDR3 is 13 residues long. Per germline, CDR1 MRHNA and CDR2 SNTAGT. Between the trimmed V and J ends, which lost 6 bases and 2 bases, there was a span of 10 bases. CDR3 sequence reads: CASSLTFNTEAFF. CDR3 in DNA: TGTGCCAGCAGCTTGACCTTTAACACTGAAGCTTTCTTT.

This clonotype turned up a few times. This sequence joins TRBV5-1 and TRBJ2-1, with D possibly being TRBD1 (6 bases). V was clipped by 7 bases and J by 6 bases, with 20 bases between them. The CDR3 contains 15 residues. In germline, CDR1 is SGHRS, CDR2 YFSETQ. As DNA, the CDR3 is TGCGCCAGCGGACCAGGGGACATTCCCCTCAATGAGCAGTTCTTC. Translation gives CASGPGDIPLNEQFF.